Following are 21 T cell receptor beta chains from one sample sequenced in a study of blood T cell repertoires in COVID-19 (dated by TCRdb to about 2020). The library was produced with the immunoSEQ multiplex PCR assay. Sourced from immuneACCESS, this table was stored by TCRdb with only in-frame sequences that have V and J called. A share of the clones is absent; for the studies checked, an unresolved V gene accounts for under half, and the remainder has no known explanation. The sample table holds 300,000 to 400,000 clones, of which around 90% were seen once. In total, the top ten clones hold 3% to 4% of the sample. The specimen was peripheral blood. The source is a woman in her late teens or twenties who had recovered from COVID-19.

V and J are TRBV9 and TRBJ2-3, with 7 bases aligning to TRBD2. This CDR3 region has 16 residues. Trimming at V came to 4 bases and at J to 0 bases, leaving 8 bases not matched to a gene. Germline V lookup: CDR1 SGDLS, CDR2 YYNGEE. CDR3 sequence: CASSPLGGLSTDTQYF. The CDR3 nucleotides are TGTGCCAGCAGCCCTCTGGGGGGACTAAGCACAGATACGCAGTATTTT.

The chain joins TRBV27 to TRBJ2-6; the match to TRBD2 covers 12 bases. The J segment lost 8 bases and the V segment lost 7 bases, leaving 3 bases of the junction unmatched. Germline V lookup: CDR1 MNHEY, CDR2 SMNVEV (reference sequence). The CDR3 contains 14 residues. The CDR3 nucleotides are TGTGCCAGCAAGACTAGCGGGAGTTCCAACGTCCTGACTTTC. Its protein is CASKTSGSSNVLTF.

CDR3 in DNA: TGTGCCAGCAGTGATCGACAGGGCTATGGCTACACCTTC. This gives the protein CASSDRQGYGYTF. V and J are TRBV6-1 and TRBJ1-2; 7 bases match TRBD1. CDR1 and CDR2 from the germline V gene are MNHNS and SASEGT. Unmatched junction bases numbered 2, after V lost 3 bases and J lost 4 bases. CDR3 length: 13 residues.

The chain carries TRBV5-7 and TRBJ2-7; TRBD1 matches 9 bases. TRBV5-7 is labeled an ORF, and its function is uncertain. The trim removed 6 bases at V and 6 bases at J, leaving 4 bases unmatched. There are 12 residues in the CDR3. The CDR3 protein is CASTWTGVEQYV. CDR3 nucleotides: TGTGCCAGCACCTGGACAGGGGTCGAGCAGTACGTC.

The J gene is TRBJ1-1, the V gene TRBV7-9, with 9 bases identical to TRBD1. The CDR3 is made up of 16 amino acids. V dropped 8 bases and J dropped 5; count of bases not matched to a gene: 15. The germline gives CDR1 SEHNR, CDR2 FQNEAQ (reference sequence). The CDR3: CASQVGPNRGQTEAFF. The CDR3 DNA reads as TGTGCCAGCCAGGTAGGACCTAACAGGGGGCAAACTGAAGCTTTCTTT. Combining the CDR3 with reference TRBV7-9 and TRBJ1-1 gives the whole variable domain DTGVSQNPRHKITKRGQNVTFRCDPISEHNRLYWYRQTLGQGPEFLTYFQNEAQLEKSRLLSDRFSAERPKGSFSTLEIQRTEQGDSAMYLCASQVGPNRGQTEAFFGQGTRLTVV.

The rearrangement uses TRBV2 and TRBJ2-5; TRBD2 aligns across 16 bases. V lost 7 bases, J lost 2 bases, and 7 bases stayed unmatched. This CDR3 region has 17 residues. Germline loops: CDR1 SNHLY, CDR2 FYNNEI. The CDR3 nucleotides are TGTGCCAGCACGGGGACTAGCGGGAGGGTTGGGCAAGAGACCCAGTACTTC. Amino acids: CASTGTSGRVGQETQYF. Filled out from reference TRBV2 and TRBJ2-5, the complete variable domain reads EPEVTQTPSHQVTQMGQEVILRCVPISNHLYFYWYRQILGQKVEFLVSFYNNEISEKSEIFDDQFSVERPDGSNFTLKIRSTKLEDSAMYFCASTGTSGRVGQETQYFGPGTRLLVL.

Concerning this clone itself: This sample includes further DNA sequences coding for the same CDR3. This chain connects TRBV4-1 to TRBJ1-1, with D perhaps TRBD1 (6 bases). Trimming removed 1 base from V and 5 bases from J, with 8 bases in between. Germline V gene data show CDR1 as MGHRA and CDR2 as YSYEKL. This CDR3 contains 13 residues. The CDR3 DNA follows: TGCGCCAGCAGCCAAGTCCAGGGGACTGAAGCTTTCTTT. Protein: CASSQVQGTEAFF.

The chain's CDR3 is CASSLIRQGSGELFF. The CDR3 region has the DNA TGTGCCAGCAGCTTGATTAGACAGGGCAGCGGGGAGCTGTTTTTT. The chain has TRBV5-8 and TRBJ2-2; TRBD1 agrees at 7 bases. The CDR3 has 15 amino acids. Trimming removed 1 base from V and 7 bases from J; junction bases left unmatched: 7. The germline V gene has CDR1 SGHTS and CDR2 YDEGEE. The full variable domain, rest sourced from reference TRBV5-8 and TRBJ2-2, is EAGVTQSPTHLIKTRGQQATLRCSPISGHTSVYWYQQALGLGLQFLLWYDEGEERNRGNFPPRFSGRQFPNYSSELNVNALELEDSALYLCASSLIRQGSGELFFGEGSRLTVL.

The V gene is TRBV5-8, the J gene TRBJ2-1, with 13 nucleotides matching TRBD2. The germline gives CDR1 SGHTS, CDR2 YDEGEE. This CDR3 region has 15 residues. The V and J ends lost 5 bases and 7 bases, in that order; junction bases with no gene match: 6. CDR3 bases: TGTGCCAGCAGTACCGGGACTAGCGGGATAAATGAGCAGTTCTTC. Protein product: CASSTGTSGINEQFF.

V usage is TRBV5-5 and J usage is TRBJ2-1; no clear D. Germline V lookup: CDR1 SGHKS, CDR2 YYEKEE (reference sequence). The CDR3 has 12 amino acids. Trimming stripped 4 bases from V and 7 bases from J, with 9 bases between. The CDR3 loop is CASSKIQNEQFF. In DNA form, the CDR3 reads TGTGCCAGCAGCAAAATACAGAATGAGCAGTTCTTC. Looking up the rest from reference TRBV5-5 and TRBJ2-1 gives the full variable domain: DAGVTQSPTHLIKTRGQQVTLRCSPISGHKSVSWYQQVLGQGPQFIFQYYEKEERGRGNFPDRFSARQFPNYSSELNVNALLLGDSALYLCASSKIQNEQFFGPGTRLTVL.

This clone was counted a few times. Other DNA variants within this sample encode the same CDR3. This chain connects TRBV19 to TRBJ2-1, with 8 bases lining up with TRBD2. CDR3 length: 14 amino acids. CDR1 and CDR2 (germline): LNHDA, SQIVND (reference sequence). J gave up 4 bases and V 3 bases, and 2 bases lay outside the gene matches. The CDR3 loop reads CASSIGRGYNEQFF. The CDR3 DNA is TGTGCCAGTAGTATCGGGAGGGGGTACAATGAGCAGTTCTTC.

The genes are TRBV7-2 and TRBJ2-6; perhaps TRBD1 as D (7 bases). The CDR3 runs to 19 residues. With 5 bases removed from V and 2 bases from J, the gap between germline ends came to 22 bases. Germline CDR1 and CDR2: SGHTA and FQGNSA. Here the CDR3 DNA reads TGTGCCAGCAGCCACCGATCGCGGAGGGGGCTCCCTGGGGCCAACGTCCTGACTTTC. This translates into CASSHRSRRGLPGANVLTF.

V gene TRBV19 combines with J gene TRBJ2-1; no definite D call. The CDR3 has 12 residues. CDR1 is LNHDA and CDR2 is SQIVND in the germline V gene (reference sequence). V was shortened by 5 bases and J by 7 bases, with 9 bases between the two germline ends. The CDR3 bases are TGTGCCAGTAGTTCCGGGTCGAATGAGCAGTTCTTC. Translation gives CASSSGSNEQFF.

J is TRBJ2-1 and V is TRBV11-3, with D possibly matching TRBD2 (5 bases). Germline loops: CDR1 SGHNT, CDR2 YENEEA. The CDR3 is 15 residues long. Trimming shortened V by 2 bases and J by 4 bases, and 12 bases separated the two germline ends. DNA for the CDR3: TGTGCCAGCAGCTTAACGAGCGGACCATACAATGAGCAGTTCTTC. It codes for CASSLTSGPYNEQFF.

The chain joins TRBV25-1 to TRBJ2-1; 9 bases fit TRBD1. V lost 7 bases and J lost 8; bases outside the gene matches: 3. The CDR3 totals 12 residues. In germline, CDR1 is MGHDK, CDR2 SYGVNS. CDR3 amino acids: CASTGQGYEQFF. In nucleotides, the CDR3 is TGTGCCAGCACTGGACAGGGGTATGAGCAGTTCTTC.

This clone has a single count. V and J are TRBV27 and TRBJ2-7; D is undetermined. Germline CDR1 and CDR2: MNHEY and SMNVEV (reference sequence). V lost 8 bases and J 0 bases, leaving 11 bases between the germline ends. This CDR3 is built from 13 residues. The CDR3 DNA reads TGTGCCAGCCGCGCGAAGAGCTCCTACGAGCAGTACGTC. Amino acids: CASRAKSSYEQYV.

The table lists this clone with a count of one. V is TRBV10-1 and J is TRBJ2-7; 7 bases align to TRBD2. Germline CDR1 WNHNN, CDR2 SYGVQD (reference sequence). The V segment lost 7 bases and the J segment 0 bases; nucleotides outside the gene matches: 6. This CDR3 comprises 14 residues. CDR3 loop: CASTKGGSSYEQYV. The CDR3 bases are TGCGCCAGCACTAAGGGAGGGAGCTCCTACGAGCAGTACGTC.

This chain uses TRBV5-4 with TRBJ1-1; TRBD1 aligns across 8 bases. Germline lookup yields CDR1 SGHNT and CDR2 YYREEE (reference sequence). The V gene end was trimmed by 4 bases and the J gene end by 0 bases; junction bases not matched to a gene: 8. The CDR3 is 16 amino acids. Here the CDR3 reads CASSRETGAMNTEAFF. CDR3 bases: TGTGCCAGCAGCCGAGAGACAGGGGCCATGAACACTGAAGCTTTCTTT.

The chain uses TRBV11-2 and TRBJ2-5, with TRBD2 identical over 11 bases. CDR1 is SGHAT and CDR2 is FQNNGV in the germline V gene. J gave up 3 bases and V 0 bases, and 0 bases lay outside the gene matches. The length of the CDR3 is 15 residues. The CDR3 region is CASSLELAGEETQYF. The CDR3 nucleotides read TGTGCCAGCAGCTTAGAACTAGCGGGAGAAGAGACCCAGTACTTC.

This sequence joins TRBV6-6 and TRBJ2-7; 13 positions agree with TRBD2. The germline CDR1 and CDR2 sequences are MNHNY and SVGAGI (reference sequence). The CDR3 is 17 amino acids. The junction had 10 bases not matched to a gene; V was cut back by 5 bases and J by 3 bases. CDR3 sequence (DNA): TGTGCCAGCAGTCCCCAACCGGGACTAGCGGGACGCTACGAGCAGTACGTC. Translating gives CASSPQPGLAGRYEQYV.

The V gene is TRBV6-5, the J gene TRBJ1-2, with D possibly matching TRBD1 (5 bases). Germline V gene data show CDR1 as MNHEY and CDR2 as SVGAGI. The CDR3 totals 13 residues. The germline V and J ends were trimmed by 3 bases and 8 bases, with 13 bases remaining between them. DNA of the CDR3: TGTGCCAGCAGTTATAGGGGCAGGGCCGGCTACACCTTC. Encoded protein: CASSYRGRAGYTF.